The 21 T cell receptor beta chains reported below all come from one sample, sequenced in a study of blood T cells in healthy people across ages. With a J-beta primer mix and a sample-barcoded 5' primer, a second PCR ran about 7 to 11 cycles. TCRdb independently ran MiXCR on the 5' RACE reads; one entry per CDR3 protein. The data contain a few hundred thousand distinct CDR3 sequences, about 29% of them singletons. These data were likewise used in another study, on T cells of mothers and their children.

Sequencing input: blood. These receptors all stem from a boy aged 2 to 10 in good health.

The V call is TRBV7-9, the J call TRBJ2-7, with D hard to call. Trimming shortened V by 2 bases and J by 0 bases, and 14 bases separated the two germline ends. Germline CDR1 reads SEHNR; CDR2 reads FQNEAQ (reference sequence). There are 16 residues in the CDR3. CDR3 bases: TGTGCCAGCAGCTTACATGGGCGCGAGCGCTCCTACGAGCAGTACTTC. Its translation is CASSLHGRERSYEQYF.

This clonotype appeared a few times. V gene TRBV4-3 combines with J gene TRBJ1-1; maybe TRBD1 (5 bases). V dropped 1 base and J dropped 3 bases, with 12 bases sitting between them. Germline V gives CDR1 LGHNA, CDR2 YSLEER. The CDR3 has 15 amino acids. CDR3 sequence: CASSQGGAEDTEAFF. In DNA, the CDR3 is TGCGCCAGCAGCCAAGGCGGGGCGGAAGACACTGAAGCTTTCTTT.

This clonotype has a single count. This chain uses TRBV20-1 with TRBJ2-5; TRBD2 matches at 9 bases. Trimming at V came to 3 bases and at J to 11 bases, leaving 10 bases not matched to a gene. The germline V gene has CDR1 DFQATT and CDR2 SNEGSKA (reference sequence). This CDR3 comprises 13 residues. The CDR3 nucleotides read TGCAGTGCTAGTGTTAGCGGGAGTGGGGAGCAGTACTTC. Translated, it gives CSASVSGSGEQYF.

This clonotype was observed a handful of times. The V gene is TRBV13, the J gene TRBJ2-4; D is perhaps TRBD2 (6 bases). Germline V gene lookup returns CDR1 PRHDT and CDR2 FYEKMQ (reference sequence). The CDR3 runs to 14 residues. With 3 bases removed from V and 0 bases from J, the gap between germline ends came to 6 bases. In DNA, the CDR3 is TGTGCCAGCAGCTTTAGCGGAGCCAAAAACATTCAGTACTTC. Translated: CASSFSGAKNIQYF.

The chain has TRBV6-6 and TRBJ2-5; D uncertain. Trimming removed 5 bases from V and 3 bases from J, with 13 bases in between. This CDR3 is built from 14 residues. Looked up from germline, CDR1 is MNHNY and CDR2 is SVGAGI (reference sequence). The CDR3 is CASSLSETEETQYF. CDR3 coding DNA: TGTGCCAGCAGTCTCAGCGAGACGGAAGAGACCCAGTACTTC.

This clonotype was detected ten times or more. The CDR3 region has the DNA TGCGCCAGCAGCTTGGAGGTTGGCACTGAAGCTTTCTTT. It yields the protein CASSLEVGTEAFF. The V gene is TRBV5-1, the J gene TRBJ1-1; D is ambiguous. The CDR3 extends over 13 amino acids. Per the germline V gene, CDR1 is SGHRS and CDR2 is YFSETQ. V lost 0 bases and J 4 bases, leaving 7 bases between the germline ends.

This sequence joins TRBV5-1 and TRBJ2-7, with a weak D call TRBD1 (6 bases). CDR1 and CDR2 (germline): SGHRS, YFSETQ. V dropped 1 base and J dropped 3 bases, with 11 bases sitting between them. There are 14 residues in the CDR3. This chain's CDR3 is CASSLQGYGYEQYF. The DNA of the CDR3 is TGCGCCAGCAGCTTGCAGGGGTATGGCTACGAGCAGTACTTC.

This rearrangement joins TRBV12-3 or TRBV12-4 to TRBJ1-5; 7 bases agree with TRBD1. Unmatched junction bases numbered 7, after V lost 5 bases and J lost 6 bases. The CDR3 is 14 amino acids. The CDR3: CASSKGASGQPQHF. As DNA, the CDR3 is TGTGCCAGCAGTAAGGGGGCTTCGGGTCAGCCCCAGCATTTT.

V is TRBV24-1 and J is TRBJ2-5; D may be TRBD1 or TRBD2 (6 bases each). The CDR3 loop spans 17 amino acids. Germline values: CDR1 KGHDR, CDR2 SFDVKD. V was shortened by 7 bases and J by 5 bases, with 25 bases between the two germline ends. CDR3: CATRSPRHGGAGETQYF. For the CDR3, the DNA is TGTGCCACCAGATCACCTCGCCACGGGGGCGCGGGGGAGACCCAGTACTTC.

This clonotype occurred a few times. The chain combines TRBV5-1 with TRBJ2-5, with D uncertain. The CDR3 totals 16 residues. CDR1 SGHRS and CDR2 YFSETQ come from the germline V gene. Deletions cut 0 bases from V and 4 bases from J, with 16 bases between. CDR3 residues: CASSLANLGQGETQYF. The CDR3 nucleotides read TGCGCCAGCAGCTTGGCTAACCTCGGGCAAGGAGAGACCCAGTACTTC.

This clonotype was seen a handful of times. The J gene is TRBJ2-5, the V gene TRBV9; 8 bases are a match to TRBD2. V lost 2 bases to trimming and J lost 2 bases; unmatched junction nucleotides: 5. The CDR3 runs to 15 residues. Germline V CDR1 and CDR2: SGDLS, YYNGEE. The DNA of the CDR3 is TGTGCCAGCAGCGTGAGTAGCGGGGTTCAAGAGACCCAGTACTTC. It is translated as CASSVSSGVQETQYF.

This clonotype was recorded many times. CDR3: CASSWDTQETQYF. CDR3 DNA: TGCGCCAGCAGCTGGGACACCCAAGAGACCCAGTACTTC. The rearrangement joins TRBV5-1 to TRBJ2-5; D may be TRBD1 (6 bases). CDR3 size: 13 residues. Trimming left V 3 bases short and J 1 base short, with 7 bases between. The germline gives CDR1 SGHRS, CDR2 YFSETQ.

The J gene is TRBJ1-4, the V gene TRBV25-1; the D gene is possibly TRBD1 (6 bases). The CDR3 covers 15 residues. Trimming left V 1 base short and J 6 bases short, with 12 bases between. Germline V gene data show CDR1 as MGHDK and CDR2 as SYGVNS. CDR3 nucleotide sequence: TGTGCCAGCAGTGAATTAAGGGCAGGGGATGAAAAACTGTTTTTT. Its translation is CASSELRAGDEKLFF.

The J gene is TRBJ2-2, the V gene TRBV7-3; 7 nucleotides align to TRBD1. This CDR3 is 15 amino acids long. J gave up 4 bases and V 5 bases, and 7 bases lay outside the gene matches. Germline loops: CDR1 SGHTA, CDR2 FQGTGA. The CDR3 nucleotides are TGTGCCAGCAGCCCGGACAGGCAAGGCACCGGGGAGCTGTTTTTT. Its translation: CASSPDRQGTGELFF.

The CDR3 nucleotides are TGTGCCAGCAGCCAAGAAGGGACTAGCGGGAGGGGCAATGAGCAGTTCTTC. Translated: CASSQEGTSGRGNEQFF. The chain has TRBV4-2 and TRBJ2-5, with TRBD2 matching 16 bases. The better agreement between TRBJ2-1 and the DNA end casts doubt on the J call. The CDR3 contains 17 residues. The germline CDR1 and CDR2 sequences are LGHNA and YNFKEQ.

This clonotype was recorded a few times. The chain combines TRBV5-1 with TRBJ2-1; perhaps TRBD2 as D (7 bases). V was cut by 4 bases and J by 10 bases, with 24 bases left in between. The CDR3 is 16 residues long. Germline V gene lookup returns CDR1 SGHRS and CDR2 YFSETQ. The DNA of the CDR3 is TGCGCCAGCAGCCCCACTCCCGGGGGGCTCGGGAAAGAGCAGTTCTTC. Encoded protein: CASSPTPGGLGKEQFF.

The chain uses TRBV10-3 and TRBJ1-2; 8 nucleotides line up with TRBD1. The CDR3 runs 15 residues. V lost 2 bases, J lost 5 bases, and 7 bases stayed unmatched. The germline gives CDR1 ENHRY, CDR2 SYGVKD. CDR3 region: CAISEGAGGLYGYTF. The CDR3 DNA reads TGTGCCATCAGTGAGGGGGCAGGGGGCCTTTATGGCTACACCTTC.

This chain links TRBV6-1 with TRBJ2-7; 7 bases fit TRBD2. CDR1 and CDR2 (germline): MNHNS, SASEGT. This CDR3 region has 14 residues. The V segment lost 7 bases and the J segment 6 bases; nucleotides outside the gene matches: 12. CDR3 nucleotides: TGTGCCAGCAACAGACTTGCGGGGGACCCCGAGCAGTACTTC. It yields the protein CASNRLAGDPEQYF.

In its sample, this clonotype was seen a few times. The J gene is TRBJ2-5, the V gene TRBV11-2; TRBD2 is a possible D gene (6 bases). Deletions cut 1 base from V and 7 bases from J, with 10 bases between. In germline, CDR1 is SGHAT, CDR2 FQNNGV. CDR3 length equals 13 residues. CDR3 amino acids: CASSLAPAGTQYF. CDR3 coding DNA: TGTGCCAGCAGCTTAGCCCCAGCGGGGACCCAGTACTTC.

This chain joins TRBV20-1 and TRBJ2-5; 10 nucleotides match TRBD2. The DNA matches TRBJ2-1 better at its end, which makes the J call doubtful. From germline, CDR1 is DFQATT and CDR2 SNEGSKA (reference sequence). The CDR3 sequence is 14 residues long. In DNA, the CDR3 is TGCAGTGAAGCCAGCGGGAGGGACAACAGTGAGCAGTTCTTC. Translated, it gives CSEASGRDNSEQFF.

In this sample, this clonotype turned up a few times. The chain combines TRBV15 with TRBJ1-4, with D possibly matching TRBD1 (6 bases). The germline V gene encodes CDR1 LNHNV and CDR2 YYDKDF (reference sequence). The CDR3 has 13 residues. Trimming took off 4 bases at V and 8 bases at J, with 11 bases between the two ends. The CDR3 region is CATSNRVGEKLFF. CDR3 DNA: TGTGCCACCAGCAACAGGGTGGGGGAAAAACTGTTTTTT.